These T cell receptor beta chains were read from a single sample in a study of neurological immune-mediated disorders. Using its own MiXCR run on the 5' RACE reads, TCRdb lists one record per CDR3 protein. There are 110,000 or so distinct CDR3 sequences in the sample; about 3.4% occur only once, and roughly 1.3% lies in the top ten. Sequenced sample: PBMCs. The receptors derive from a woman aged 30 to 39 with multiple sclerosis. Both conserved end residues are part of each CDR3. A D gene is named only where the DNA matches it firmly. Not every row has a clone size; where given, it reads once, few, many or a size class.

D: .
size: many
V: TRBV10-2
J: TRBJ2-5
DNA: TGCGCCAGCATGGCAGCCCAAGAGACCCAGTACTTC
CDR3: CASMAAQETQYF

D: TRBD2
size: .
V: TRBV7-9
J: TRBJ2-5
DNA: TGTGCCAGCAGCGTGACTAGCGGAAAAGAGACCCAGTACTTC
CDR3: CASSVTSGKETQYF

D: TRBD1
size: few
V: TRBV20-1
J: TRBJ2-7
DNA: TGCAGTGCTAGCCCGACAGGGAGCTCCTACGAGCAGTACTTC
CDR3: CSASPTGSSYEQYF

D: .
size: many
V: TRBV20-1
J: TRBJ2-1
DNA: TGCAGTGCTCGTCTTAATGAGCAGTTCTTC
CDR3: CSARLNEQFF

D: TRBD2
size: many
V: TRBV20-1
J: TRBJ2-3
DNA: TGCAGTGCTAGAGCAGCGGGAGGAGATACGCAGTATTTT
CDR3: CSARAAGGDTQYF

D: .
size: .
V: TRBV5-1
J: TRBJ2-1
DNA: TGCGCCAGCAGCTGGTCCGGGACCACCTCCTACAATGAGCAGTTCTTC
CDR3: CASSWSGTTSYNEQFF

D: TRBD1
size: many
V: TRBV10-3
J: TRBJ1-5
DNA: TGTGCCATCAGTGAGACCCACAGGGGCGGGCAGCCCCAGCATTTT
CDR3: CAISETHRGGQPQHF

D: TRBD2
size: .
V: TRBV20-1
J: TRBJ2-1
DNA: TGCAGTGCTTCTACGACTAGCGGGGCCTACAATGAGCAGTTCTTC
CDR3: CSASTTSGAYNEQFF

D: .
size: many
V: TRBV20-1
J: TRBJ2-7
DNA: TGCAGCGCACGCGGGTGGAGCCACTACGAGCAGTACTTC
CDR3: CSARGWSHYEQYF

D: .
size: many
V: TRBV12-3/TRBV12-4
J: TRBJ2-7
DNA: TGTGCCAGCAGTCCGGTCCTAGGCGATCATGCCTCCTGGCCCTACGAGCAGTACTTC
CDR3: CASSPVLGDHASWPYEQYF

D: .
size: many
V: TRBV29-1
J: TRBJ2-7
DNA: TGCAGCGTGCCGGGGCCCGTGACCCACGAGCAGTACTTC
CDR3: CSVPGPVTHEQYF

D: .
size: many
V: TRBV20-1
J: TRBJ2-2
DNA: TGCAGTGCTAGAGACACGTTAGGGGAGCTGTTTTTT
CDR3: CSARDTLGELFF

D: TRBD1
size: many
V: TRBV19
J: TRBJ1-1
DNA: TGTGCCAGTAGTATAACAGGGGGCGTGGGGACTGAAGCTTTCTTT
CDR3: CASSITGGVGTEAFF

D: TRBD2
size: many
V: TRBV7-2
J: TRBJ2-7
DNA: TGTGCCAGAACGCAGCGGGAGGGATGGTACGAGCAGTACTTC
CDR3: CARTQREGWYEQYF

D: .
size: many
V: TRBV6-5
J: TRBJ1-2
DNA: TGTGCCAGCAGTTACTCAGGCAGGGAACTATATCGTGGCTACACCTTC
CDR3: CASSYSGRELYRGYTF

D: .
size: many
V: TRBV20-1
J: TRBJ2-5
DNA: TGCAGTGCTAGAGATGGGATCCACCCACTTGTGGAGACCCAGTACTTC
CDR3: CSARDGIHPLVETQYF

D: TRBD2
size: many
V: TRBV7-2
J: TRBJ2-7
DNA: TGTGCCAGCAGCCCAGGGCGGACTAGCGGGAGTTGGGAGCAGTACTTC
CDR3: CASSPGRTSGSWEQYF

D: TRBD2
size: many
V: TRBV20-1
J: TRBJ2-1
DNA: TGCAGTGCTAGAAGCGGGGGAGGGCTCGATGAGCAGTTCTTC
CDR3: CSARSGGGLDEQFF

D: .
size: many
V: TRBV7-9
J: TRBJ1-1
DNA: TGTGCCAGCAGCTTAGCGGGGACAGCTTTCTTT
CDR3: CASSLAGTAFF

D: TRBD1
size: many
V: TRBV7-2
J: TRBJ2-7
DNA: TGTGCCAGCAGCCCCGACAGGGCCTACGAGCAGTACTTC
CDR3: CASSPDRAYEQYF

D: .
size: many
V: TRBV6-2/TRBV6-3
J: TRBJ2-1
DNA: TGTGCCAGCAGTAGACAGGGAGGTGAGCAGTTCTTC
CDR3: CASSRQGGEQFF

D: TRBD2
size: many
V: TRBV6-1
J: TRBJ2-7
DNA: TGTGCCAGCAGTGCTCTAGCGGGGCCCTCCTACGAGCAGTACTTC
CDR3: CASSALAGPSYEQYF

D: TRBD1
size: many
V: TRBV27
J: TRBJ1-2
DNA: TGTGCCAGCAGTCCCACAGGGGGCGGGGGGGGCTATGGCTACACCTTC
CDR3: CASSPTGGGGGYGYTF

D: .
size: many
V: TRBV30
J: TRBJ1-1
DNA: TGTGCCTGGAGAAGGTTGACAGGCGAAGCTTTCTTT
CDR3: CAWRRLTGEAFF

D: .
size: many
V: TRBV4-3
J: TRBJ2-7
DNA: TGCGCCAGCAGCCAAACCGGTGCTAACGGCGAGCAGTACTTC
CDR3: CASSQTGANGEQYF

D: TRBD2
size: many
V: TRBV20-1
J: TRBJ2-3
DNA: TGCAGTGCAGACTTTTTAGCGGGGCAGCGGGATACGCAGTATTTT
CDR3: CSADFLAGQRDTQYF

D: TRBD2
size: many
V: TRBV5-1
J: TRBJ2-1
DNA: TGCGCCAGCAGCTTCGCGGGACTAGCGGGACCCTACAATGAGCAGTTCTTC
CDR3: CASSFAGLAGPYNEQFF

D: .
size: many
V: TRBV5-1
J: TRBJ2-3
DNA: TGCGCCAGCCGTGTGGGGGACACAGATACGCAGTATTTT
CDR3: CASRVGDTDTQYF

D: TRBD1
size: many
V: TRBV5-5
J: TRBJ2-1
DNA: TGTGCCAGCAGCCCAGACAGGGGCTACTACAATGAGCAGTTCTTC
CDR3: CASSPDRGYYNEQFF

D: TRBD1
size: many
V: TRBV6-5
J: TRBJ1-1
DNA: TGTGCCAGCAGCAGACAGGGGTCGGACACTGAAGCTTTCTTT
CDR3: CASSRQGSDTEAFF

D: .
size: many
V: TRBV7-2
J: TRBJ1-5
DNA: TGTGCCAGCAGCTTAGACTTTCAGCCCCAGCATTTT
CDR3: CASSLDFQPQHF

D: TRBD2
size: many
V: TRBV6-5
J: TRBJ2-5
DNA: TGTGCCAGCAGTACCGGGGCGGGAGGCCCTATTGCCCAGTACTTC
CDR3: CASSTGAGGPIAQYF

D: .
size: few
V: TRBV4-3
J: TRBJ2-3
DNA: TGCGCCAGCAGCCAAGATAGAATCCTTAGCACAGATACGCAGTATTTT
CDR3: CASSQDRILSTDTQYF

D: TRBD1
size: many
V: TRBV7-9
J: TRBJ1-2
DNA: TGTGCCAGCAGCGTAGTGGGACAGGGCGGACATGGCTACACCTTC
CDR3: CASSVVGQGGHGYTF

D: .
size: many
V: TRBV20-1
J: TRBJ2-1
DNA: TGCAGTGCCACCTCTATCCACAATGAGCAGTTCTTC
CDR3: CSATSIHNEQFF